The 13 T cell receptor beta chains given below trace back to one sample, sequenced in a study of T cells in Graves' hyperthyroidism and ophthalmopathy. TCR beta CDR3 regions were amplified from RNA transcripts. RT-PCR in the first round (using the HTBI primer set) targeted the TCR CDR3. One entry per CDR3 protein results from TCRdb running MiXCR on the multiplex PCR reads. The sample lists some 600,000 distinct CDR3 sequences; 11% to 15% were seen once. The specimen was blood. The receptor source for this set is a woman in her 30s with Graves' hyperthyroidism that later progressed to Graves' ophthalmopathy.

The rearrangement joins TRBV10-3 to TRBJ2-5; D not resolved. The CDR3 loop spans 13 amino acids. Germline CDR1 ENHRY, CDR2 SYGVKD. V shed 3 bases and J shed 4 bases, with 9 bases lying between them. DNA of the CDR3: TGTGCCATCAGTGAACCCCGCGTAGAGACCCAGTACTTC. This gives the protein CAISEPRVETQYF.

Points on this clonotype: A much larger clone sits a single nucleotide away, making a read error possible. The chain links TRBV12-3 or TRBV12-4 to TRBJ1-2; the match to TRBD1 covers 9 bases. The CDR3 has 13 amino acids. In DNA form, the CDR3 reads TGTGCCAGCACCCGAGGGACAGGGAAAGGCTACATCTTC. This gives the protein CASTRGTGKGYIF.

This clonotype showed up many times. The V call is TRBV13, the J call TRBJ2-7, with 12 bases that match TRBD2. This CDR3 has 14 amino acids. Germline-derived CDR1 and CDR2 are PRHDT and FYEKMQ (reference sequence). After removal of 4 bases from V and 3 bases from J, the junction contained 1 base not matched to a gene. The CDR3 coding sequence is TGTGCCAGCAGCTGGACTAGCGGGAACTACGAGCAGTACTTC. The encoded protein is CASSWTSGNYEQYF.

The chain joins TRBV18 to TRBJ2-5, with TRBD2 identical over 15 bases. Germline CDR1 KGHSH, CDR2 LQKENI. The CDR3 covers 16 residues. V was clipped by 3 bases and J by 3 bases; unmatched bases: 2. The CDR3 DNA follows: TGTGCCAGCTCACCCCGGACTAGCGGGAGGGAAGAGACCCAGTACTTC. It specifies CASSPRTSGREETQYF.

The gene calls are TRBV3-1 and TRBJ2-5; D is perhaps TRBD1 (6 bases). This CDR3 is built from 15 residues. V was shortened by 3 bases and J by 1 base, with 12 bases between the two germline ends. In germline, CDR1 is LGHDT, CDR2 YNNKEL (reference sequence). Here the CDR3 DNA reads TGTGCCAGCAGCCAGTTAACAGGGACCCAAGAGACCCAGTACTTC. It codes for CASSQLTGTQETQYF.

This clonotype came up a few times. The V and J genes are TRBV6-1 and TRBJ2-5; D not resolved. This CDR3 region has 13 residues. Germline values: CDR1 MNHNS, CDR2 SASEGT. The germline V and J ends were trimmed by 11 bases and 5 bases, with 18 bases remaining between them. The CDR3 sequence: CAGIELPRETQYF. CDR3 DNA: TGTGCCGGCATCGAATTACCTCGGGAGACCCAGTACTTC.

This clonotype showed up many times. V usage is TRBV12-3 or TRBV12-4 and J usage is TRBJ1-4; no clear D. Deletions cut 0 bases from V and 8 bases from J, with 7 bases between. This CDR3 is 13 amino acids long. The CDR3 reads CASSLAEREKLFF. CDR3 in DNA: TGTGCCAGCAGTTTAGCGGAACGAGAAAAACTGTTTTTT.

This clonotype was observed many times. The chain's CDR3 is CASSPDSGQGYNEQFF. As DNA, the CDR3 is TGTGCCAGCAGCCCAGACAGTGGGCAGGGGTACAATGAGCAGTTCTTC. J is TRBJ2-1 and V is TRBV7-9; perhaps TRBD1 as D (6 bases). From germline, CDR1 is SEHNR and CDR2 FQNEAQ (reference sequence). The CDR3 loop spans 16 amino acids. The V end lost 5 bases, the J end lost 4 bases, and 18 bases lay between the germline ends.

This clonotype was seen ten or more times. This chain connects TRBV4-3 to TRBJ2-5, with D possibly matching TRBD1 (6 bases). The CDR3 runs 16 residues. CDR1 and CDR2 from the germline V gene are LGHNA and YSLEER. V was pared by 3 bases and J by 3 bases, with 17 bases between. CDR3 bases: TGCGCCAGCAGCCAGGCTCCGTGGGGGCCGGAAGAGACCCAGTACTTC. It is translated as CASSQAPWGPEETQYF.

The chain has TRBV6-1 and TRBJ2-1; D is unresolved. The CDR3 extends over 13 amino acids. V was clipped by 5 bases and J by 8 bases, with 13 bases between them. Germline-derived CDR1 and CDR2 are MNHNS and SASEGT. CDR3 in amino acids: CASSPVVSDEQFF. The CDR3 DNA sequence: TGTGCCAGCAGTCCAGTTGTTAGTGATGAGCAGTTCTTC.

The CDR3 DNA reads TGTGCCAGCAGCTTAGAGGCCGGTCAGCCCCAGCATTTT. Its translation: CASSLEAGQPQHF. V gene TRBV11-2 combines with J gene TRBJ1-5; D gene unclear. The length of the CDR3 is 13 residues. Trimming removed 0 bases from V and 6 bases from J, with 6 bases in between. Germline CDR1 and CDR2: SGHAT and FQNNGV.

This clonotype was seen repeatedly, ten times or more. V and J are TRBV11-2 and TRBJ2-2; TRBD2 is a possible D gene (6 bases). The CDR3 consists of 15 residues. V was clipped by 3 bases and J by 1 base, with 9 bases between them. CDR1 and CDR2 from the germline V gene are SGHAT and FQNNGV. CDR3 in DNA: TGTGCCAGCAGCTTTGGAGGGATGAACACCGGGGAGCTGTTTTTT. This codes for CASSFGGMNTGELFF.

This clonotype was seen a handful of times. This chain joins TRBV2 and TRBJ2-1; D remains unclear. Per the germline V gene, CDR1 is SNHLY and CDR2 is FYNNEI. CDR3 size: 11 residues. V shed 5 bases and J shed 9 bases, with 8 bases lying between them. This chain's CDR3 is CASSSWVEQFF. CDR3 DNA sequence: TGTGCCAGCAGTTCATGGGTTGAGCAGTTCTTC.